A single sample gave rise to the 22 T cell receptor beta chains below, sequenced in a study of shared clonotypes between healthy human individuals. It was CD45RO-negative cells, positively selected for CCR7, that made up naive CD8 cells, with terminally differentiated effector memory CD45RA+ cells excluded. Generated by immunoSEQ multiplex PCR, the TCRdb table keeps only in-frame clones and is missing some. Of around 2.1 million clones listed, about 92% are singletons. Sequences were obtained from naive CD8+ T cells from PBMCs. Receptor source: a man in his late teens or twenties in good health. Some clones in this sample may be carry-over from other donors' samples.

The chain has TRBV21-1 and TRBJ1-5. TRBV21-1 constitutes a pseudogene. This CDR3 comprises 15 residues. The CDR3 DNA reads TGTGCCAGCAGCAAAGACGGAGGGAGCAATCAGCCCCAGCATTTT. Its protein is CASSKDGGSNQPQHF.

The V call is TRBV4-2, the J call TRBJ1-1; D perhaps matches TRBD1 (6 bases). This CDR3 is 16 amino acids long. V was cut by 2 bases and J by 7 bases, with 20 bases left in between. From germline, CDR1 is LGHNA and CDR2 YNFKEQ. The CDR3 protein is CASSQFPAGEFNEAFF. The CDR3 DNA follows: TGTGCCAGCAGCCAATTTCCCGCAGGGGAATTTAATGAAGCTTTCTTT.

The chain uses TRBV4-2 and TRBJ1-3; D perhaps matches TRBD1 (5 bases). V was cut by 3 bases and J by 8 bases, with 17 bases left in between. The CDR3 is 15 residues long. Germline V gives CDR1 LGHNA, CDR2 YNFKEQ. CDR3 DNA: TGTGCCAGCAGCCATTACCCAGGGCGGGGTGACACCATATATTTT. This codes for CASSHYPGRGDTIYF.

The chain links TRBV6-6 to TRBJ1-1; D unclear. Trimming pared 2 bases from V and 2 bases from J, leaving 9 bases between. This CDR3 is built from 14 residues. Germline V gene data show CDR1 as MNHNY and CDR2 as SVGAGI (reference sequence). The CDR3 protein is CASSYLKRNTEAFF. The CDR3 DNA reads TGTGCCAGCAGTTACCTGAAAAGAAACACTGAAGCTTTCTTT.

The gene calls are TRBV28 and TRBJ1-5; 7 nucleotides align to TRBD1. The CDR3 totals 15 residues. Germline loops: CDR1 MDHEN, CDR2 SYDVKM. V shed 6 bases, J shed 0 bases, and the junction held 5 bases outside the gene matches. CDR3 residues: CASRWDSNSNQPQHF. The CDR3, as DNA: TGTGCCAGCAGGTGGGACAGTAATAGCAATCAGCCCCAGCATTTT.

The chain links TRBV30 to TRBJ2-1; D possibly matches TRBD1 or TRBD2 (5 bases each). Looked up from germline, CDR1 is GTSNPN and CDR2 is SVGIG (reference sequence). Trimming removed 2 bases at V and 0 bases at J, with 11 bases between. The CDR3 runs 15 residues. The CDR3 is CAWSHRGASYNEQFF. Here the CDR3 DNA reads TGTGCCTGGAGTCACCGAGGGGCCTCCTACAATGAGCAGTTCTTC.

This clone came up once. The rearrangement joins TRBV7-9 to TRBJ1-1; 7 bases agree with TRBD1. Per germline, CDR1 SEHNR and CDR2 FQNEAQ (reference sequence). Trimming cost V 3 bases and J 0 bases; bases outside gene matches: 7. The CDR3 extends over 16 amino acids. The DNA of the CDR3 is TGTGCCAGCAGCTTCTCAGGGGGAGACATGAACACTGAAGCTTTCTTT. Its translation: CASSFSGGDMNTEAFF.

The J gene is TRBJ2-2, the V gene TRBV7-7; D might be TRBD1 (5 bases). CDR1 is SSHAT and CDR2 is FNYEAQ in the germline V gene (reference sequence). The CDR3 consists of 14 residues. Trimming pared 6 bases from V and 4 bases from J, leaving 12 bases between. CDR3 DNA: TGTGCCAGCAGTTTCCGACAGAGCACCGGGGAGCTGTTTTTT. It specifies CASSFRQSTGELFF.

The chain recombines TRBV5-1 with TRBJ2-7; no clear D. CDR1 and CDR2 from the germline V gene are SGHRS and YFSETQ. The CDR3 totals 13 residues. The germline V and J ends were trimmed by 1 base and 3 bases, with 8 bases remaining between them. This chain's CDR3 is CASSLSPNYEQYF. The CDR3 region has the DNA TGCGCCAGCAGCTTGTCTCCTAACTACGAGCAGTACTTC.

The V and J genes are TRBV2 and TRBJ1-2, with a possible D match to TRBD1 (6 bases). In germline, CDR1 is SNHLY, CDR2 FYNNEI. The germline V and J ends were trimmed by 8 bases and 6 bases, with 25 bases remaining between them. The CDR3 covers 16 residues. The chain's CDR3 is CASSPRIAQGFDGYTF. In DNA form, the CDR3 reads TGTGCCAGCTCCCCTCGGATAGCTCAGGGGTTTGATGGCTACACCTTC.

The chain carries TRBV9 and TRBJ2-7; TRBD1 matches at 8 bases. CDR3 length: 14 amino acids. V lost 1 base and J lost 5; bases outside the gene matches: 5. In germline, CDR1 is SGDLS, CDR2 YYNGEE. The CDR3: CASSVNAGGNEQYF. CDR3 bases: TGTGCCAGCAGCGTAAATGCAGGGGGCAACGAGCAGTACTTC.

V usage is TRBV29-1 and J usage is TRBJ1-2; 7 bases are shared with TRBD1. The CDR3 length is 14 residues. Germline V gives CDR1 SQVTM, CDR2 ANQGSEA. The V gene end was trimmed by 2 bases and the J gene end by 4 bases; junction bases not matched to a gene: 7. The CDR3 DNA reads TGCAGCGTTGAACAGGGGGACCGACTCTATGGCTACACCTTC. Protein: CSVEQGDRLYGYTF.

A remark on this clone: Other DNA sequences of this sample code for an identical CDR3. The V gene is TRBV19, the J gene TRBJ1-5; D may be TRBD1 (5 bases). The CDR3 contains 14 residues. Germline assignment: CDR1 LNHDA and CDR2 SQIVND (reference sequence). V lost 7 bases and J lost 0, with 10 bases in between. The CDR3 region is CASMVRDSNQPQHF. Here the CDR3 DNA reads TGTGCCAGTATGGTCAGGGATAGCAATCAGCCCCAGCATTTT. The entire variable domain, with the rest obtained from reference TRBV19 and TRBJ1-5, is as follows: DGGITQSPKYLFRKEGQNVTLSCEQNLNHDAMYWYRQDPGQGLRLIYYSQIVNDFQKGDIAEGYSVSREKKESFPLTVTSAQKNPTAFYLCASMVRDSNQPQHFGDGTRLSIL.

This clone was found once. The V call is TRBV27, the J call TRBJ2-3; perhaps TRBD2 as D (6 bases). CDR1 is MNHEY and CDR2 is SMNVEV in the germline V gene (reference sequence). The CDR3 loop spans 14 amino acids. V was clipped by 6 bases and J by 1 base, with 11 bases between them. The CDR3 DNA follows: TGTGCCAGCAGCCCCCCGGGGGGCACAGATACGCAGTATTTT. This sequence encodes CASSPPGGTDTQYF.

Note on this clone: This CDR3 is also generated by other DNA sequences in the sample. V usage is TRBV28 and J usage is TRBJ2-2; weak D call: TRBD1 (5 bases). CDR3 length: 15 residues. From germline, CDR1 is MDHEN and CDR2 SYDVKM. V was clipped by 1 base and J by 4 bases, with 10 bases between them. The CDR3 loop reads CASSLSRVVTGELFF. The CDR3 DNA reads TGTGCCAGCAGTTTATCCAGGGTTGTCACCGGGGAGCTGTTTTTT.

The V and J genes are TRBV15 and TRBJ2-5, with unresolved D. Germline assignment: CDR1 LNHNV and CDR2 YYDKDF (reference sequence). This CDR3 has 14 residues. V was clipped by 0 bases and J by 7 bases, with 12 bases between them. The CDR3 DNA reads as TGTGCCACCAGCAGAGATCGCGACGTGGGGACCCAGTACTTC. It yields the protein CATSRDRDVGTQYF.

CDR3: CASSEWDTAQPQHF. CDR3 nucleotides: TGCGCCAGCAGTGAGTGGGACACCGCTCAGCCCCAGCATTTT. The chain joins TRBV10-2 to TRBJ1-5; D is perhaps TRBD1 (6 bases). CDR1 is WSHSY, CDR2 SAAADI, per germline. The CDR3 runs 14 residues. Between the trimmed V and J ends, which lost 1 base and 6 bases, there was a span of 10 bases.

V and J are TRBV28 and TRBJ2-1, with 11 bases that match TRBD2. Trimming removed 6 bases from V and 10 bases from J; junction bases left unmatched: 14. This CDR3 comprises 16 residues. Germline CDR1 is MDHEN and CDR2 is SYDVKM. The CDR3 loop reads CASRNPGLADLREQFF. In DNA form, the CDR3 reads TGTGCCAGCAGGAATCCGGGACTAGCGGACCTCAGGGAGCAGTTCTTC.

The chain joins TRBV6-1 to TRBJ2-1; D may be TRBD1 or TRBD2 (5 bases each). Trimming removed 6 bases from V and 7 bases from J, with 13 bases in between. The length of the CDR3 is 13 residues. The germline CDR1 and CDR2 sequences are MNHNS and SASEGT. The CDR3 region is CASSRDRWNEQFF. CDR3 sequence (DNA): TGTGCCAGCAGCCGGGACCGGTGGAATGAGCAGTTCTTC.

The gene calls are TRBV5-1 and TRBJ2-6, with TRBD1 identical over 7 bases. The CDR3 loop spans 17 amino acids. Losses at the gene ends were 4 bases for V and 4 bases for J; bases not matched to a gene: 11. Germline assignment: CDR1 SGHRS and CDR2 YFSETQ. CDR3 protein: CASSAWDRLAGANVLTF. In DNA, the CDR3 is TGCGCCAGCAGCGCGTGGGACAGACTGGCCGGGGCCAACGTCCTGACTTTC.

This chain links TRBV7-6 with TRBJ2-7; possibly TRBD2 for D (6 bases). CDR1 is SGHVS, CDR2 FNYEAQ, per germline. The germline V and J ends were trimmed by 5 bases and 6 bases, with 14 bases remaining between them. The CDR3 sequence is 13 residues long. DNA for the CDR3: TGTGCCAGCAGCCTGACGGAGGGGCGCGAGCAGTACTTC. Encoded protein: CASSLTEGREQYF.

The CDR3 reads CASSTRETQYF. CDR3 coding DNA: TGTGCCAGCAGCACACGGGAGACCCAGTACTTC. The rearrangement joins TRBV11-2 to TRBJ2-5; no reliable D call. Germline lookup yields CDR1 SGHAT and CDR2 FQNNGV. V gave up 5 bases and J gave up 5 bases, with 6 bases separating them. CDR3 length: 11 amino acids.